This passage covers 17 T cell receptor beta chains from one sample sequenced in a study of CD8 T cells in Susac syndrome. Random hexamers were used to reverse transcribe the RNA input (roughly 0.5 to 1 ug). TCRdb redid the calling of the immunoSEQ multiplex PCR reads with MiXCR, one entry per CDR3 protein. The sample has around 130,000 distinct CDR3 sequences, about 93% seen once. Sequenced: CD8+ T cells from PBMCs. The receptors here all came from a human donor with Susac syndrome.

The rearrangement uses TRBV4-2 and TRBJ2-1; D ambiguous. The V end was cut by 4 bases, the J end by 6 bases, with 10 bases between. Per the germline V gene, CDR1 is LGHNA and CDR2 is YNFKEQ. This CDR3 comprises 13 residues. The CDR3 is CASSPRRVNEQFF. DNA of the CDR3: TGTGCCAGCAGCCCCAGGAGAGTCAATGAGCAGTTCTTC.

The chain joins TRBV29-1 to TRBJ1-1, with D uncertain. CDR1 is SQVTM and CDR2 is ANQGSEA in the germline V gene. The CDR3 has 12 residues. V was shortened by 4 bases and J by 3 bases, with 9 bases between the two germline ends. Here the CDR3 DNA reads TGCAGCGTTGTTGGTCAGGACACTGAAGCTTTCTTT. Amino acids: CSVVGQDTEAFF.

The gene calls are TRBV6-5 and TRBJ2-5; possibly TRBD2 for D (6 bases). Trimming stripped 8 bases from V and 5 bases from J, with 9 bases between. Germline V lookup: CDR1 MNHEY, CDR2 SVGAGI. CDR3 length equals 11 residues. In DNA, the CDR3 is TGTGCCAGCGCGGCGGGGGAGACCCAGTACTTC. Protein sequence: CASAAGETQYF.

The gene calls are TRBV6-6 and TRBJ1-5, with 7 bases aligning to TRBD1. V trimming: 11 bases; J trimming: 1 base; junction bases outside the gene matches: 8. Germline assignment: CDR1 MNHNY and CDR2 SVGAGI (reference sequence). This CDR3 has 14 residues. CDR3 sequence: CASRDSRSNQPQHF. Here the CDR3 DNA reads TGTGCCTCGAGGGACAGCCGCAGCAATCAGCCCCAGCATTTT.

This chain joins TRBV29-1 and TRBJ2-3; D remains ambiguous. Germline V gene data show CDR1 as SQVTM and CDR2 as ANQGSEA. CDR3 length: 12 residues. Trimming cost V 4 bases and J 1 base, with 6 bases left between them. In nucleotides, the CDR3 is TGCAGCGTTGTTGGGGGCACAGATACGCAGTATTTT. Translation gives CSVVGGTDTQYF.

The CDR3 reads CASSLEAGRQETQYF. As DNA, the CDR3 is TGCGCCAGCAGCTTGGAAGCGGGGCGTCAAGAGACCCAGTACTTC. The chain couples TRBV5-1 to TRBJ2-5; 7 positions agree with TRBD2. This CDR3 spans 15 amino acids. Looked up from germline, CDR1 is SGHRS and CDR2 is YFSETQ. J lost 2 bases, V lost 0 bases, and 4 bases had no gene match.

The genes are TRBV25-1 and TRBJ1-2; 9 nucleotides agree with TRBD1. CDR3 length: 14 amino acids. Germline CDR1 is MGHDK and CDR2 is SYGVNS. J gave up 5 bases and V 3 bases, and 4 bases lay outside the gene matches. The CDR3 reads CASSELGQGYGYTF. CDR3 DNA: TGTGCCAGCAGTGAGTTGGGACAGGGTTATGGCTACACCTTC.

This chain uses TRBV3-1 with TRBJ1-1; D is undetermined. Between the trimmed V and J ends, which lost 3 bases and 1 base, there was a span of 9 bases. This CDR3 contains 14 residues. The germline gives CDR1 LGHDT, CDR2 YNNKEL (reference sequence). Written as DNA, the CDR3 is TGTGCCAGCAGCCAGGCCCTCGGGAACACTGAAGCTTTCTTT. Translation gives CASSQALGNTEAFF.

This rearrangement joins TRBV6-6 to TRBJ1-1; the match to TRBD1 covers 8 bases. From germline, CDR1 is MNHNY and CDR2 SVGAGI (reference sequence). V shed 2 bases and J 0 bases; nucleotides not matched to a gene: 5. The CDR3 is 16 residues long. The CDR3 region is CASSYPGGQVNTEAFF. CDR3 sequence (DNA): TGTGCCAGCAGTTACCCAGGGGGCCAGGTGAACACTGAAGCTTTCTTT.

The chain joins TRBV9 to TRBJ1-2; D gene uncertain. CDR3 length: 13 amino acids. The germline V and J ends were trimmed by 6 bases and 3 bases, with 12 bases remaining between them. Germline CDR1 is SGDLS and CDR2 is YYNGEE. The CDR3 protein is CASTPAADYGYTF. The DNA for the CDR3 is TGTGCCAGCACCCCTGCGGCAGACTATGGCTACACCTTC.

The chain is built from TRBV3-1 and TRBJ2-7; D is perhaps TRBD1 (5 bases). Germline loops: CDR1 LGHDT, CDR2 YNNKEL (reference sequence). With 1 base removed from V and 7 bases from J, the gap between germline ends came to 11 bases. The CDR3 is 13 residues long. The CDR3: CASSQVGAREQYF. The DNA of the CDR3 is TGTGCCAGCAGCCAAGTAGGGGCCCGGGAGCAGTACTTC.

The chain combines TRBV9 with TRBJ2-5, with TRBD2 matching over 10 bases. This CDR3 spans 15 amino acids. Germline CDR1 is SGDLS and CDR2 is YYNGEE. The junction had 7 bases not matched to a gene; V was cut back by 3 bases and J by 5 bases. CDR3 protein: CASSAQRGGRETQYF. CDR3 sequence (DNA): TGTGCCAGCAGCGCCCAGCGGGGGGGACGGGAGACCCAGTACTTC.

The V call is TRBV29-1, the J call TRBJ2-1, with TRBD2 as a possible D gene (7 bases). Germline V CDR1 and CDR2: SQVTM, ANQGSEA. The CDR3 length is 13 residues. Trimming cost V 8 bases and J 7 bases, with 18 bases left between them. CDR3 amino acids: CSSLRRGPNEQFF. DNA for the CDR3: TGCAGCTCCCTCAGGCGGGGGCCGAATGAGCAGTTCTTC.

This chain uses TRBV9 with TRBJ2-7; 7 positions match TRBD1. V lost 4 bases and J lost 1; bases outside the gene matches: 8. This CDR3 is 15 amino acids long. Germline V lookup: CDR1 SGDLS, CDR2 YYNGEE. This chain's CDR3 is CASSSGTAASYEQYF. CDR3 nucleotide sequence: TGTGCCAGCAGCTCCGGGACAGCAGCATCCTACGAGCAGTACTTC.

The V gene is TRBV7-6, the J gene TRBJ2-7; D not resolved. The CDR3 sequence is 13 residues long. Trimming removed 2 bases at V and 7 bases at J, with 12 bases between. Germline V gene lookup returns CDR1 SGHVS and CDR2 FNYEAQ. The CDR3 sequence: CASSLSIPGEQYF. CDR3 DNA sequence: TGTGCCAGCAGCTTATCGATCCCTGGGGAGCAGTACTTC. Variable domain in full (rest from reference TRBV7-6 and TRBJ2-7): GAGVSQSPRYKVTKRGQDVALRCDPISGHVSLYWYRQALGQGPEFLTYFNYEAQQDKSGLPNDRFSAERPEGSISTLTIQRTEQRDSAMYRCASSLSIPGEQYFGPGTRLTVT.

The V and J genes are TRBV27 and TRBJ2-3; D remains unclear. This CDR3 region has 13 residues. Between the trimmed V and J ends, which lost 1 base and 2 bases, there was a span of 4 bases. Germline V gene lookup returns CDR1 MNHEY and CDR2 SMNVEV (reference sequence). The CDR3 loop is CASSLFTTDTQYF. The CDR3 region has the DNA TGTGCCAGCAGTTTATTCACCACAGATACGCAGTATTTT.

The chain recombines TRBV19 with TRBJ1-1, with D tentatively TRBD1 (6 bases). The CDR3 length is 15 residues. V was trimmed by 7 bases and J by 1 base, leaving 16 bases between them. Germline-derived CDR1 and CDR2 are LNHDA and SQIVND (reference sequence). For the CDR3, the DNA is TGTGCCAGTACTATTTCGGGACACCGGAACACTGAAGCTTTCTTT. Its translation: CASTISGHRNTEAFF.